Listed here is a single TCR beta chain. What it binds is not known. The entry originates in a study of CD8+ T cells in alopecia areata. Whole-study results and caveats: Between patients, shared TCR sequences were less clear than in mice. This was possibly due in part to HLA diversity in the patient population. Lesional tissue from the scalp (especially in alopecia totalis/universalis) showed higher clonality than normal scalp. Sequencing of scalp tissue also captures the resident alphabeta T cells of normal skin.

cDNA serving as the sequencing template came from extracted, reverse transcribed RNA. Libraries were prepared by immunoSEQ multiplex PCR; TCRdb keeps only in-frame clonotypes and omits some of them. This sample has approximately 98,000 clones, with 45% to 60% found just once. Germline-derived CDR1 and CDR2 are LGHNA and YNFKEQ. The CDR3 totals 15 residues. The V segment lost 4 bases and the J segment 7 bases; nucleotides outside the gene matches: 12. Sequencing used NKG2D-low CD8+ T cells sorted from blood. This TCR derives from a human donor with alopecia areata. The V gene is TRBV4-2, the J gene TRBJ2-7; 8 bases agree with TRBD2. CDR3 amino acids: CASSLRSSGIEEQYF. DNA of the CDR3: TGTGCCAGCAGCCTCAGGAGTAGCGGGATAGAGGAGCAGTACTTC.